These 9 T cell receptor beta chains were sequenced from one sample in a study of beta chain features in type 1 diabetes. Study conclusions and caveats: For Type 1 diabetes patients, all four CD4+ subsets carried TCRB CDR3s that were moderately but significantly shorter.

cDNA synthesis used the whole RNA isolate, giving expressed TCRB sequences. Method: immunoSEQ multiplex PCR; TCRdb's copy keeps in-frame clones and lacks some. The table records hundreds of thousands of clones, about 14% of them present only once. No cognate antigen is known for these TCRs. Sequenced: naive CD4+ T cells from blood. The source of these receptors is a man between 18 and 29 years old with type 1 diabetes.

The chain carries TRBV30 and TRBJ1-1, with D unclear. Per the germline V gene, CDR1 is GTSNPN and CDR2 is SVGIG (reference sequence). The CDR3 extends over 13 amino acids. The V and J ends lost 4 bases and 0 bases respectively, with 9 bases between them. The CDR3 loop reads CAWNGHMNTEAFF. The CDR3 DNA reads TGTGCCTGGAACGGCCACATGAACACTGAAGCTTTCTTT. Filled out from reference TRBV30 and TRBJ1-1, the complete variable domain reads SQTIHQWPATLVQPVGSPLSLECTVEGTSNPNLYWYRQAAGRGLQLLFYSVGIGQISSEVPQNLSASRPQDRQFILSSKKLLLSDSGFYLCAWNGHMNTEAFFGQGTRLTVV.

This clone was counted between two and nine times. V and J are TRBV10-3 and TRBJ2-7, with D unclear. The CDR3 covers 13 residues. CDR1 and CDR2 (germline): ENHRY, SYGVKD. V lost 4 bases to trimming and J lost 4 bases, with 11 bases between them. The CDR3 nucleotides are TGTGCCATCAGTGGGCAGGCGGAGTACGAGCAGTACTTC. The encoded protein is CAISGQAEYEQYF.

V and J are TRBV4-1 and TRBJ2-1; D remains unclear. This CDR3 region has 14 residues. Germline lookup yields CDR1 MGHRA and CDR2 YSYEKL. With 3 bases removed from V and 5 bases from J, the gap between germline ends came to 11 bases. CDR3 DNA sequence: TGCGCCAGCAGCCAGGGCCCGTCCCACAATGAGCAGTTCTTC. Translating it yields CASSQGPSHNEQFF.

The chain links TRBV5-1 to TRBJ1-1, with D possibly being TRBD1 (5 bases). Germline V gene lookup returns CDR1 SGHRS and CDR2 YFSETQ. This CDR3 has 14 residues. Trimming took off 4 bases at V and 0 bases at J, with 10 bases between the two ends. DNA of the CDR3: TGCGCCAGCAGCGTCGGGGACCTGAACACTGAAGCTTTCTTT. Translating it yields CASSVGDLNTEAFF.

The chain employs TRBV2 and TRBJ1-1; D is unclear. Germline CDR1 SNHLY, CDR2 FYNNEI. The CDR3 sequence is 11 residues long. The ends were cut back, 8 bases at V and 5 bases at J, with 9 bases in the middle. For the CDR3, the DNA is TGTGCCAGCCTAATGGGGACTGAAGCTTTCTTT. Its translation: CASLMGTEAFF. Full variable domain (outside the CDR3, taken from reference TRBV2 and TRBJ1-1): EPEVTQTPSHQVTQMGQEVILRCVPISNHLYFYWYRQILGQKVEFLVSFYNNEISEKSEIFDDQFSVERPDGSNFTLKIRSTKLEDSAMYFCASLMGTEAFFGQGTRLTVV.

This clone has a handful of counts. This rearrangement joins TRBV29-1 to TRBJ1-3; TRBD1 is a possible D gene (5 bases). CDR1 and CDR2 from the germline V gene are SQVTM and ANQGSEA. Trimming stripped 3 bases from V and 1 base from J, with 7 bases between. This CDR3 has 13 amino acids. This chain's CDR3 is CSVDRVSGNTIYF. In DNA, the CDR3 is TGCAGCGTTGACAGGGTGTCTGGAAACACCATATATTTT. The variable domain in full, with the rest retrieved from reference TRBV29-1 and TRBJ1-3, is SAVISQKPSRDICQRGTSLTIQCQVDSQVTMMFWYRQQPGQSLTLIATANQGSEATYESGFVIDKFPISRPNLTFSTLTVSNMSPEDSSIYLCSVDRVSGNTIYFGEGSWLTVV.

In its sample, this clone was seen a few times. The CDR3: CASNLGQPVSEAFF. CDR3 bases: TGCGCCAGCAACCTCGGACAGCCAGTGTCTGAAGCTTTCTTT. The J gene is TRBJ1-1, the V gene TRBV5-1; possibly TRBD1 for D (6 bases). This CDR3 has 14 residues. The V and J ends lost 6 bases and 6 bases respectively, with 18 bases between them. CDR1 is SGHRS, CDR2 YFSETQ, per germline.

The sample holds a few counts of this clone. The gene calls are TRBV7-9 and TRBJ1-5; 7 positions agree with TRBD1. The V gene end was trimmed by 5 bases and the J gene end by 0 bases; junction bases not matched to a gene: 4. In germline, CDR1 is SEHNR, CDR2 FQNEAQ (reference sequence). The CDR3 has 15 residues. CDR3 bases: TGTGCCAGCAGCGCACAGGGGAATAGCAATCAGCCCCAGCATTTT. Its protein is CASSAQGNSNQPQHF.

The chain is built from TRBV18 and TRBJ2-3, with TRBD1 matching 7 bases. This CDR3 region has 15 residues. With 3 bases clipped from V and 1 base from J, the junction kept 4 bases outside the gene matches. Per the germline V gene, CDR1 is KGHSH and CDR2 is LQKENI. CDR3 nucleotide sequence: TGTGCCAGCTCACCGAAGGGGGCCGGCACAGATACGCAGTATTTT. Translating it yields CASSPKGAGTDTQYF.